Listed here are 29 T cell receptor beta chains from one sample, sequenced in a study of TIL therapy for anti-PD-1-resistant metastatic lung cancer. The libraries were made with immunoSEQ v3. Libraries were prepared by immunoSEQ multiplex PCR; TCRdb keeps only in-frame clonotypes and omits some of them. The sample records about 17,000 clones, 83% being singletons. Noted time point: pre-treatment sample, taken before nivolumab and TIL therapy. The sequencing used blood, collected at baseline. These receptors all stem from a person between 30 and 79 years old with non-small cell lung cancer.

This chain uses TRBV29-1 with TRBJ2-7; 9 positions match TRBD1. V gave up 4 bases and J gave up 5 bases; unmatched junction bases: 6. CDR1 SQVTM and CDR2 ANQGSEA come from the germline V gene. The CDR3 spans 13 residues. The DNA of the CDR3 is TGCAGCGTTGGCCGGGACAGGGCCCACGAGCAGTACTTC. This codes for CSVGRDRAHEQYF.

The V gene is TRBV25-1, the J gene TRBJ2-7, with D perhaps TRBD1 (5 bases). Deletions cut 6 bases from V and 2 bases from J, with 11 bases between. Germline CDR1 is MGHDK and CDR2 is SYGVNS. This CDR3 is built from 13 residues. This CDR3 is CASRDRETYEQYF. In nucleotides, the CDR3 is TGTGCCAGCAGAGACAGAGAGACCTACGAGCAGTACTTC.

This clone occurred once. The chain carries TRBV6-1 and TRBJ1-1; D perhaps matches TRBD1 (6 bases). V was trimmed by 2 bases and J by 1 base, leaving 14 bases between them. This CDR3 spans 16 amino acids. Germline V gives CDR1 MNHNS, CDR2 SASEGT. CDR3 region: CASSETLGGANTEAFF. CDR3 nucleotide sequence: TGTGCCAGCAGTGAAACCTTAGGGGGGGCGAACACTGAAGCTTTCTTT.

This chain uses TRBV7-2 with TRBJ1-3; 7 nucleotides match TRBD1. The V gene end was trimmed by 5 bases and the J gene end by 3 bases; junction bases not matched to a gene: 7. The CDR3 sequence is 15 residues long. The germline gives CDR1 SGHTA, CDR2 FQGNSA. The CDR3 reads CASSAETGFGNTIYF. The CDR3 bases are TGTGCCAGCAGCGCCGAGACAGGGTTTGGAAACACCATATATTTT.

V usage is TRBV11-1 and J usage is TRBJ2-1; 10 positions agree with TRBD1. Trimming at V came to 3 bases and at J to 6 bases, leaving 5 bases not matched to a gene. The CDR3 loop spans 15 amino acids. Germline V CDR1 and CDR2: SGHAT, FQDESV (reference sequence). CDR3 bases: TGTGCCAGCAGCTTCGGGACAGGGGCTTTCAATGAGCAGTTCTTC. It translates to CASSFGTGAFNEQFF.

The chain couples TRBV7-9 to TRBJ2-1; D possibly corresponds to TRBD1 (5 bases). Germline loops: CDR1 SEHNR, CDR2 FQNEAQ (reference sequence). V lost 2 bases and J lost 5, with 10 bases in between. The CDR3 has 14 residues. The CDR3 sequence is CASSLSAGNNEQFF. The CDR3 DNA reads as TGTGCCAGCAGCTTATCGGCAGGGAACAATGAGCAGTTCTTC.

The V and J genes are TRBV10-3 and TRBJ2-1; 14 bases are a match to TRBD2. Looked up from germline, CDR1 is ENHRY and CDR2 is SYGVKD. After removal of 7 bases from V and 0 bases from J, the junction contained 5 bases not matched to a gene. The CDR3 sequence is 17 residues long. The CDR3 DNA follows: TGTGCCATCAATGGACTAGCGGGGGGAAACTCCTACAATGAGCAGTTCTTC. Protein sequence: CAINGLAGGNSYNEQFF.

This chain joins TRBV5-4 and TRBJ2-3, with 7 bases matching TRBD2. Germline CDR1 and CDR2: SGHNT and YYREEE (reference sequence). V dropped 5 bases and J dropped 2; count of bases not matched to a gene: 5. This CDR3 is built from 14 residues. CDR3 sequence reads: CASRAGVTTDTQYF. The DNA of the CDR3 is TGTGCCAGCAGGGCGGGGGTCACCACAGATACGCAGTATTTT.

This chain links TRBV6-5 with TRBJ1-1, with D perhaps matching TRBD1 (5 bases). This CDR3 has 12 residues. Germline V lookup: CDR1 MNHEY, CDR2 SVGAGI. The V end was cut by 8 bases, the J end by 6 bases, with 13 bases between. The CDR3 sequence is CASSPGRSEAFF. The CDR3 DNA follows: TGTGCCAGCTCCCCAGGGAGGTCTGAAGCTTTCTTT.

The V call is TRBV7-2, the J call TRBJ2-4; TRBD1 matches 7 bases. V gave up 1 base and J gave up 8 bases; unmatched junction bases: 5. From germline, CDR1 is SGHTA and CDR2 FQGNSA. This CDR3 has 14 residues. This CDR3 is CASSLEGGNYIQYF. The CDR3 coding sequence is TGTGCCAGCAGCTTAGAAGGGGGCAATTACATTCAGTACTTC.

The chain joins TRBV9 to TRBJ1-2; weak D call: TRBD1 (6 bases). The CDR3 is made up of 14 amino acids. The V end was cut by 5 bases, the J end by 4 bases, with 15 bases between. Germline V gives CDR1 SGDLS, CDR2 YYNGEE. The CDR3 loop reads CASRGGRCFYGYTF. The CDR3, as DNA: TGTGCCAGCAGGGGGGGCAGGTGCTTCTATGGCTACACCTTC.

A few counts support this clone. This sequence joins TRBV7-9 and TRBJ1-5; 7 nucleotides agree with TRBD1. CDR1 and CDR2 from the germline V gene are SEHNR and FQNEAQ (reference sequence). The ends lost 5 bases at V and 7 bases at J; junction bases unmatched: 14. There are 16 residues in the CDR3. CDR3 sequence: CASSPSATGESQPQHF. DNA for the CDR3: TGTGCCAGCAGCCCGTCTGCTACAGGGGAGAGCCAGCCCCAGCATTTT. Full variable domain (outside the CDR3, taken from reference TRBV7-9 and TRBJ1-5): DTGVSQNPRHKITKRGQNVTFRCDPISEHNRLYWYRQTLGQGPEFLTYFQNEAQLEKSRLLSDRFSAERPKGSFSTLEIQRTEQGDSAMYLCASSPSATGESQPQHFGDGTRLSIL.

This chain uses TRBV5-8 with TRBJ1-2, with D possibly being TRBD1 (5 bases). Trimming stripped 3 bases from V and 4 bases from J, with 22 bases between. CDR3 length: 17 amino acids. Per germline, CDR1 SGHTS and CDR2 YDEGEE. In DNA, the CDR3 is TGTGCCAGCAGCTATTGGGGGTCGGCAGGGATAGGCTATGGCTACACCTTC. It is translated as CASSYWGSAGIGYGYTF. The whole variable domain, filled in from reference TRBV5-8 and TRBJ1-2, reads EAGVTQSPTHLIKTRGQQATLRCSPISGHTSVYWYQQALGLGLQFLLWYDEGEERNRGNFPPRFSGRQFPNYSSELNVNALELEDSALYLCASSYWGSAGIGYGYTFGSGTRLTVV.

The CDR3 loop reads CASNRSPTGVQETQYF. CDR3 sequence (DNA): TGTGCCAGCAATCGGAGCCCCACAGGGGTTCAAGAGACCCAGTACTTC. V is TRBV2 and J is TRBJ2-5; 7 bases are a match to TRBD1. There are 16 residues in the CDR3. Trimming removed 7 bases from V and 2 bases from J; junction bases left unmatched: 13. Germline CDR1 is SNHLY and CDR2 is FYNNEI.

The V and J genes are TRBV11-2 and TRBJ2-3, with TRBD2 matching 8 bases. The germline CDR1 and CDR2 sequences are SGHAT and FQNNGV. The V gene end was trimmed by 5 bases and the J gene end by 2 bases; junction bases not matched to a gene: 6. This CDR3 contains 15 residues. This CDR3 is CASSGAGGSTDTQYF. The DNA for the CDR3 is TGTGCCAGCAGCGGGGCGGGGGGATCCACAGATACGCAGTATTTT.

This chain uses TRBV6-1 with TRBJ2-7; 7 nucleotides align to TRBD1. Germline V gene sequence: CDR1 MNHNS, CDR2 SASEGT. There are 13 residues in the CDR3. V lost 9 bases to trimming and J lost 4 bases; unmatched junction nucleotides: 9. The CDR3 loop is CASGQAAGYEQYF. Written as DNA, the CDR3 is TGTGCCAGTGGACAGGCCGCAGGGTACGAGCAGTACTTC.

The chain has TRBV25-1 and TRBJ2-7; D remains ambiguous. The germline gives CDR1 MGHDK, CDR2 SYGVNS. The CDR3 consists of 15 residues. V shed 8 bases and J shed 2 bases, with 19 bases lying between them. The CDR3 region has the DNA TGTGCCAGCTCCAGTCCCTCGGGCTTCACCTACGAGCAGTACTTC. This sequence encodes CASSSPSGFTYEQYF.

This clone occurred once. The CDR3 DNA follows: TGTGCTAGTTCGGGGGGACCTGGAAACACCATATATTTT. It encodes CASSGGPGNTIYF. The V and J genes are TRBV12-5 and TRBJ1-3, with D perhaps TRBD1 (5 bases). Trimming left V 8 bases short and J 2 bases short, with 10 bases between. CDR1 is LGHNT, CDR2 FRNRAP, per germline. The CDR3 has 13 residues.

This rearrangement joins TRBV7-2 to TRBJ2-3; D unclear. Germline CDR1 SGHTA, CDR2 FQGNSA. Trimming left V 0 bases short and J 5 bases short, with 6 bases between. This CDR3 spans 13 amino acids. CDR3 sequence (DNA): TGTGCCAGCAGCTTAGCCCCTAAAGATACGCAGTATTTT. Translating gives CASSLAPKDTQYF.

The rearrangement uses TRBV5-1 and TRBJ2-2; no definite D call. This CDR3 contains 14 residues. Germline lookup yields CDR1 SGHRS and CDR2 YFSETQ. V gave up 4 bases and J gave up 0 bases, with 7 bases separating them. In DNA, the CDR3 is TGCGCCAGCAGCGAACAGCCGAACACCGGGGAGCTGTTTTTT. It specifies CASSEQPNTGELFF.

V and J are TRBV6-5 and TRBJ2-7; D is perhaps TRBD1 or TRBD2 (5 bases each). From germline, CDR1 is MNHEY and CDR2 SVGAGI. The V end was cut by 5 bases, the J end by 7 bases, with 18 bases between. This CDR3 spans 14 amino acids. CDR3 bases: TGTGCCAGCAGTACAGGACAAGGCCCGGGGGAGCAGTACTTC. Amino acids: CASSTGQGPGEQYF.

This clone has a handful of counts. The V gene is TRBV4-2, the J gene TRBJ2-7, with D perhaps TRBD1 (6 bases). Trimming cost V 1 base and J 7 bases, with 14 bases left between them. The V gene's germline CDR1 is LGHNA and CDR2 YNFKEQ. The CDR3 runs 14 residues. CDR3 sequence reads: CASSQGGTGNEQYF. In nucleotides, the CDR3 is TGTGCCAGCAGCCAAGGGGGTACAGGGAATGAGCAGTACTTC.

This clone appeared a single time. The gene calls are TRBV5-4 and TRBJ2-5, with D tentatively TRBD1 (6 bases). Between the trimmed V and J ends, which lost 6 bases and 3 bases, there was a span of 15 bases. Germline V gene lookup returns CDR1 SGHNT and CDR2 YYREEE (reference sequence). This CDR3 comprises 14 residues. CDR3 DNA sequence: TGTGCCAGCAACCAACAGGGTTTTGAAGAGACCCAGTACTTC. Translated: CASNQQGFEETQYF.

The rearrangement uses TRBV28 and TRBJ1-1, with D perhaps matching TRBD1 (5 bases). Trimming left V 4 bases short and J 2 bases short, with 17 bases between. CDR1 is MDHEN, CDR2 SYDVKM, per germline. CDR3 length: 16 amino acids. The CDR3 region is CASSYASGGLNTEAFF. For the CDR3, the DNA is TGTGCCAGCAGTTACGCGTCGGGGGGGTTAAACACTGAAGCTTTCTTT.

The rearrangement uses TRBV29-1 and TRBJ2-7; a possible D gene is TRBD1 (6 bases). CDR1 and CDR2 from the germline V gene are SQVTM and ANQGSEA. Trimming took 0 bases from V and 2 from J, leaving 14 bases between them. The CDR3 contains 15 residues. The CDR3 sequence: CSVEDPMQGTYEQYF. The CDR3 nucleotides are TGCAGCGTTGAAGATCCGATGCAGGGGACCTACGAGCAGTACTTC.

CDR3 nucleotides: TGTGCCAGCAGCTTGGGGCAGTTCCTACGAGAGCAGTACTTC. Protein sequence: CASSLGQFLREQYF. The chain carries TRBV5-6 and TRBJ2-7; D gene ambiguous. The CDR3 is 14 amino acids. Germline CDR1 reads SGHDT; CDR2 reads YYEEEE. The ends were cut back, 0 bases at V and 7 bases at J, with 14 bases in the middle.

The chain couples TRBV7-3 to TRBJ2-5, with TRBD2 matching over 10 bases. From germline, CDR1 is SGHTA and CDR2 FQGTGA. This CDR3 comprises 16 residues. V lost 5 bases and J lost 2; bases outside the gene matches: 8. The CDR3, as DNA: TGTGCCAGCAGCCTCGGACTAGCGGCGGGGCAAGAGACCCAGTACTTC. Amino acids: CASSLGLAAGQETQYF.

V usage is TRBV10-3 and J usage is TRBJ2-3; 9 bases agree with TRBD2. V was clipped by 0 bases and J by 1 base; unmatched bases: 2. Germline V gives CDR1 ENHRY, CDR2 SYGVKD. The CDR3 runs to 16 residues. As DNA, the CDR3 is TGTGCCATCAGTGAGTCGGCGGGAGGGGGCACAGATACGCAGTATTTT. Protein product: CAISESAGGGTDTQYF.

CDR3 in DNA: TGCGCCAGCAGCCCGGGACAGGGATCGAGCAATCAGCCCCAGCATTTT. Translation: CASSPGQGSSNQPQHF. The chain recombines TRBV4-1 with TRBJ1-5, with 9 bases lining up with TRBD1. The V and J ends lost 4 bases and 1 base, in that order; junction bases with no gene match: 5. The length of the CDR3 is 16 residues. Germline-derived CDR1 and CDR2 are MGHRA and YSYEKL.